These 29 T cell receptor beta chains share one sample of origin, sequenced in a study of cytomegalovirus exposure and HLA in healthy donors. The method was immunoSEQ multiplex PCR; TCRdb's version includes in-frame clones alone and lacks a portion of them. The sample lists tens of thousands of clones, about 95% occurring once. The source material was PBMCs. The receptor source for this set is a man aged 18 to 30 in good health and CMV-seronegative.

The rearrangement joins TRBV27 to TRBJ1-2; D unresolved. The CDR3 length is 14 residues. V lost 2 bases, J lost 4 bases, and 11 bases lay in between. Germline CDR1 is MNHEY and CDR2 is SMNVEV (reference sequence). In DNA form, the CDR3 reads TGTGCCAGCAGTTTAAACAGTGTGGGCTATGGCTACACCTTC. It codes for CASSLNSVGYGYTF.

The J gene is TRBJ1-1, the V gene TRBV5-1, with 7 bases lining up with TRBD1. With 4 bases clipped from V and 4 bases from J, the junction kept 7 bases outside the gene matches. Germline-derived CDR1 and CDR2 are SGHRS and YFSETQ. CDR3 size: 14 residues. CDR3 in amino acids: CASSPGTAGTEAFF. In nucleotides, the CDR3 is TGCGCCAGCAGCCCGGGGACAGCGGGCACTGAAGCTTTCTTT.

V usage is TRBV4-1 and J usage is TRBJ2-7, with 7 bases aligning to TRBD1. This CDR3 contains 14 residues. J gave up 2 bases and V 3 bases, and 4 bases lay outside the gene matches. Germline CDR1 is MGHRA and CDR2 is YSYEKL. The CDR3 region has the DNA TGCGCCAGCAGCCAGGGGACAGCGACCTACGAGCAGTACTTC. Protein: CASSQGTATYEQYF.

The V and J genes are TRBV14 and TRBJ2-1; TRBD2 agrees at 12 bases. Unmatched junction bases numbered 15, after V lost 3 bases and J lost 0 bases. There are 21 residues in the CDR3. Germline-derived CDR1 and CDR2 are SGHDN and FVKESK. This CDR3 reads CASSQSPGLAGTRYSYNEQFF. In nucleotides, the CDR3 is TGTGCCAGCAGCCAGAGCCCCGGACTAGCGGGAACCCGCTACTCCTACAATGAGCAGTTCTTC.

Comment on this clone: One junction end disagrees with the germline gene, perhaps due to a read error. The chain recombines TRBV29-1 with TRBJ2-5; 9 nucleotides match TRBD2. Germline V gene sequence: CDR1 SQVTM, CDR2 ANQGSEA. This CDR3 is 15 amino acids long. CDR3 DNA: TGCAGCGTCGAAGGGGTAGCGGGAGTGCTAGAGACCCAGTACTTC. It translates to CSVEGVAGVLETQYF.

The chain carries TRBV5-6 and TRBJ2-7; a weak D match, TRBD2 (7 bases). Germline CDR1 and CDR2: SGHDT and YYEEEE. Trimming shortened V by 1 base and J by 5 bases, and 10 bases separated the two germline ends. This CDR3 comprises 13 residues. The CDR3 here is CASSLWGGHEQYF. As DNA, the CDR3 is TGTGCCAGCAGCTTGTGGGGGGGCCACGAGCAGTACTTC.

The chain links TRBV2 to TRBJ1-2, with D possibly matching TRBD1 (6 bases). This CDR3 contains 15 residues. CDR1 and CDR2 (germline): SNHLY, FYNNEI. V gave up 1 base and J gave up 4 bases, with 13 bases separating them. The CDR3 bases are TGTGCCAGCAGTGAAGGGGCGGGGGCGGCCTATGGCTACACCTTC. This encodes CASSEGAGAAYGYTF.

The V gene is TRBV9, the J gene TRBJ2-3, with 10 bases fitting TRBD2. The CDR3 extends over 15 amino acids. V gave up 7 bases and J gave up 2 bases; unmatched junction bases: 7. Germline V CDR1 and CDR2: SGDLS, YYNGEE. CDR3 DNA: TGTGCCAGCTCACCTAGCGGGAGTGCCACAGATACGCAGTATTTT. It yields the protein CASSPSGSATDTQYF.

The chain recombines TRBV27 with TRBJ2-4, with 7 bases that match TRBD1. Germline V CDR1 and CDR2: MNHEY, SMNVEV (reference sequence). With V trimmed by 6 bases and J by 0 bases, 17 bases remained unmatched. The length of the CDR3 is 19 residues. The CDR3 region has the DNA TGTGCCAGCAGCCCTAATCCGGGACAGAATTACCTAGCCAAAAACATTCAGTACTTC. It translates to CASSPNPGQNYLAKNIQYF.

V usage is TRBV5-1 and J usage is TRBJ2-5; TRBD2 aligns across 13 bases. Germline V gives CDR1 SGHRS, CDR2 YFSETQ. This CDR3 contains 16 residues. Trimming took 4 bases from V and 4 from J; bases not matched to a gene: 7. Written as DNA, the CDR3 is TGCGCCAGCAGCACCCGGACTAGCGGGAGTAGAGAGACCCAGTACTTC. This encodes CASSTRTSGSRETQYF.

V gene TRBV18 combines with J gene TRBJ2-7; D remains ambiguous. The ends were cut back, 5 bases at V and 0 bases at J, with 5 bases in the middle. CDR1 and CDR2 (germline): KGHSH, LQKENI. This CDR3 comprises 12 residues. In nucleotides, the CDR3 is TGTGCCAGCTCAGCGAGCTCCTACGAGCAGTACTTC. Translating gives CASSASSYEQYF.

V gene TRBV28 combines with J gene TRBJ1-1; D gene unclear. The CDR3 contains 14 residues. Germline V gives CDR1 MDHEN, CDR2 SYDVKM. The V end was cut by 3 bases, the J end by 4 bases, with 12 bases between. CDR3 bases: TGTGCCAGCAGTTTTGGGCCGAGCGGCACTGAAGCTTTCTTT. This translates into CASSFGPSGTEAFF.

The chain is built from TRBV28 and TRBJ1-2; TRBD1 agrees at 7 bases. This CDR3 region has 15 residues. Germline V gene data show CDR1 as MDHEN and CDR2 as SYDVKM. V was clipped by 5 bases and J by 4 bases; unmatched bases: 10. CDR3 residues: CASSPRTGPFYGYTF. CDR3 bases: TGTGCCAGCAGTCCCCGGACAGGACCCTTCTATGGCTACACCTTC.

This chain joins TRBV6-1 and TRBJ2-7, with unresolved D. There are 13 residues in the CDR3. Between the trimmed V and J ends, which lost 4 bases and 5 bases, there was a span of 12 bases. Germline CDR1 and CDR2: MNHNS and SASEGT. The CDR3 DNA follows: TGTGCCAGCAGTGGCACTCCTCGCCACGAGCAGTACTTC. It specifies CASSGTPRHEQYF.

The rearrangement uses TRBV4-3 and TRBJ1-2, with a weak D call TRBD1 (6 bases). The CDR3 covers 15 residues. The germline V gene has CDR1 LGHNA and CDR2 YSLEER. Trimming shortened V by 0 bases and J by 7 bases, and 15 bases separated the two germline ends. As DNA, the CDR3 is TGCGCCAGCAGCCAAGATGTGGGGGCCAGGGGTGGCTACACCTTC. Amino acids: CASSQDVGARGGYTF.

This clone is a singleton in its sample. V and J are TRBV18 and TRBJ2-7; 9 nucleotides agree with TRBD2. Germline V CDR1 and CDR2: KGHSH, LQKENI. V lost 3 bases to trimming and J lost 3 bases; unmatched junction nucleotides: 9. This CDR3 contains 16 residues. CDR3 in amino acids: CASSPPGVAGVYEQYF. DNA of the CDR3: TGTGCCAGCTCACCTCCTGGGGTAGCGGGAGTCTACGAGCAGTACTTC.

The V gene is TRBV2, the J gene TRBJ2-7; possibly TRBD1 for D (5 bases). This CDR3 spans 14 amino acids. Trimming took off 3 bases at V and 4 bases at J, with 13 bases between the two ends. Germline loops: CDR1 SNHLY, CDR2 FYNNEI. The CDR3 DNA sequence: TGTGCCAGCAGTGATCAGGGTAACTCTTACGAGCAGTACTTC. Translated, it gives CASSDQGNSYEQYF.

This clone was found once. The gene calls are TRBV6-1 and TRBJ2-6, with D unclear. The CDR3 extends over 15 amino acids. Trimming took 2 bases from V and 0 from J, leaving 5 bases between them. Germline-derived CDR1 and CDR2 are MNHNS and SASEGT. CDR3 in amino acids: CASSEYNSGANVLTF. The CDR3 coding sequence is TGTGCCAGCAGTGAATACAACTCTGGGGCCAACGTCCTGACTTTC.

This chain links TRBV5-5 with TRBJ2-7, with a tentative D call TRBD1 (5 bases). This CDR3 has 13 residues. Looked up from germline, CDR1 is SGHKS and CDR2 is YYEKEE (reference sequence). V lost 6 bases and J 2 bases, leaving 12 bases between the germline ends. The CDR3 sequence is CASTMDKAYEQYF. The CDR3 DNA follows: TGTGCCAGCACCATGGACAAAGCCTACGAGCAGTACTTC.

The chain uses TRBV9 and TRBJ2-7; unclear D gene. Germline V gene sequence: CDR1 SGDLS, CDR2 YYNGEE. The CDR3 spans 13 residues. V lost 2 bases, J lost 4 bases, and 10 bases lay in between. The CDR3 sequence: CASSVVSGYEQYF. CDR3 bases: TGTGCCAGCAGCGTCGTTTCGGGTTACGAGCAGTACTTC. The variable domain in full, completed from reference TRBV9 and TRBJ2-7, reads DSGVTQTPKHLITATGQRVTLRCSPRSGDLSVYWYQQSLDQGLQFLIQYYNGEERAKGNILERFSAQQFPDLHSELNLSSLELGDSALYFCASSVVSGYEQYFGPGTRLTVT.

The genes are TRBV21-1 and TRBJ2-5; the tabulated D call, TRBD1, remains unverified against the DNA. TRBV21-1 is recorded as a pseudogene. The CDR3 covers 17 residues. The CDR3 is CASSKALGQPHQETQYF. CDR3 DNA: TGTGCCAGCAGCAAAGCCTTGGGGCAGCCACACCAAGAGACCCAGTACTTC.

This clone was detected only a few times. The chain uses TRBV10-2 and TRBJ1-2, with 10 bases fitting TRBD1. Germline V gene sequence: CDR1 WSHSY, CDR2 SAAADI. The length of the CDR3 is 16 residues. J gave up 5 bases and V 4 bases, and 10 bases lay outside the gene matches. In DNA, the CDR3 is TGCGCCAGCAGTGGGTCGCGGGACAGGGGTGGGTATGGCTACACCTTC. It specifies CASSGSRDRGGYGYTF.

The CDR3 region has the DNA TGTGCCAGCAGCACGGGACTAGCGGGAGGGCCACCTGAGCAGTTCTTC. Translation: CASSTGLAGGPPEQFF. The chain employs TRBV11-3 and TRBJ2-1, with TRBD2 matching over 16 bases. V shed 5 bases and J 9 bases; nucleotides not matched to a gene: 7. Germline V lookup: CDR1 SGHNT, CDR2 YENEEA. This CDR3 region has 16 residues.

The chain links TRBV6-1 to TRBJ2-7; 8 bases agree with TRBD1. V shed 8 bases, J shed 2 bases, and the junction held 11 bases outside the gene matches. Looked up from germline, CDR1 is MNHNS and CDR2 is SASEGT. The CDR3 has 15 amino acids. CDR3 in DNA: TGTGCCAGCCTCCTAGGACAGGGAGATACCTACGAGCAGTACTTC. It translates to CASLLGQGDTYEQYF.

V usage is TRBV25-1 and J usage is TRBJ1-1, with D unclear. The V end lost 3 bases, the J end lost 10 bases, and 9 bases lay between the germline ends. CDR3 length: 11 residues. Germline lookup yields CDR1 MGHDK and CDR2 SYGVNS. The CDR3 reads CASSDLQAAFF. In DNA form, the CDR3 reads TGTGCCAGCAGTGATCTCCAAGCAGCTTTCTTT.

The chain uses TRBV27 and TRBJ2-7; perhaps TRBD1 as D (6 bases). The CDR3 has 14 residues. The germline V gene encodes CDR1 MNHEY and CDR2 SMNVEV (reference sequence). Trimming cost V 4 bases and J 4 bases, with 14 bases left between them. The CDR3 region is CASSSATGAYEQYF. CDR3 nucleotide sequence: TGTGCCAGCAGTTCGGCGACAGGTGCATACGAGCAGTACTTC.

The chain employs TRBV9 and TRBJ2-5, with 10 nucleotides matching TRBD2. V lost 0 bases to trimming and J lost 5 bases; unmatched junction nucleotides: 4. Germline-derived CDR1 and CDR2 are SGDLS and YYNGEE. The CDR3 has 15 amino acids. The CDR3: CASSVAASGSETQYF. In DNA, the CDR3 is TGTGCCAGCAGCGTAGCTGCTAGCGGGAGTGAGACCCAGTACTTC.

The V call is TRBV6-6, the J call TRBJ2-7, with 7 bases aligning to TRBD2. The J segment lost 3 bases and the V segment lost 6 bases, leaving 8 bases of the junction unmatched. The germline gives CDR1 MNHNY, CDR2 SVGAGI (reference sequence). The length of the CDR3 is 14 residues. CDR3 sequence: CASSGLGGSYEQYF. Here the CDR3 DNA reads TGTGCCAGCAGCGGACTAGGTGGTAGCTACGAGCAGTACTTC.

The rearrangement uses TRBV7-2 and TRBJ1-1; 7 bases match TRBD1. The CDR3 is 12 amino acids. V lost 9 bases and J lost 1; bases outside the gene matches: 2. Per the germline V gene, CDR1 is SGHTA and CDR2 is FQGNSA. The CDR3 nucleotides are TGTGCCAGTCACAGGGGGAACACTGAAGCTTTCTTT. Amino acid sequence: CASHRGNTEAFF. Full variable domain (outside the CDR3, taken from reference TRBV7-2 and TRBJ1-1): GAGVSQSPSNKVTEKGKDVELRCDPISGHTALYWYRQSLGQGLEFLIYFQGNSAPDKSGLPSDRFSAERTGGSVSTLTIQRTQQEDSAVYLCASHRGNTEAFFGQGTRLTVV.